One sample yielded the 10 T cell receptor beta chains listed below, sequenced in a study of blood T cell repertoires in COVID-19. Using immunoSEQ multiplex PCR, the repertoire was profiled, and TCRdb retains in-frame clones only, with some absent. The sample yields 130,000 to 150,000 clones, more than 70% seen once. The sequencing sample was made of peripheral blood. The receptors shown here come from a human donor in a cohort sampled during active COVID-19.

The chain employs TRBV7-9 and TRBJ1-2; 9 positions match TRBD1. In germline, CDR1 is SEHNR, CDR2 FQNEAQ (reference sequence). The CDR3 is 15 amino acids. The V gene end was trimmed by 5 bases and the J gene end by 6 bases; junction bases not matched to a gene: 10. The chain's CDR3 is CASSLNRGRGDGYTF. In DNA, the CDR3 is TGTGCCAGCAGCCTAAACAGGGGGCGAGGGGATGGCTACACCTTC.

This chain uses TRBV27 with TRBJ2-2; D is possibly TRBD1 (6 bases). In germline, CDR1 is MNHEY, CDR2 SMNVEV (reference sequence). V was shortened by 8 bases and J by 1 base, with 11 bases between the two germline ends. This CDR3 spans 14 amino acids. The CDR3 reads CASASGQNTGELFF. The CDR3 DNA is TGTGCCAGCGCCTCGGGACAGAACACCGGGGAGCTGTTTTTT.

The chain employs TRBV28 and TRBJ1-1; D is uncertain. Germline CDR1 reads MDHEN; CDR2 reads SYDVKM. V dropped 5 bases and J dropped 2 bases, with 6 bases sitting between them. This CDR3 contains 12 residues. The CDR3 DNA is TGTGCCAGCAGTCGACAAAACACTGAAGCTTTCTTT. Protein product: CASSRQNTEAFF.

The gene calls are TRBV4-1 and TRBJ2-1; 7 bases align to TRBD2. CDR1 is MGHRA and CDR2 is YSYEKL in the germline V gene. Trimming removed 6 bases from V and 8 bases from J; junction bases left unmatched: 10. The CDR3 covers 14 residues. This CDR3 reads CASRGLEGRDEQFF. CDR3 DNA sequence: TGCGCCAGCAGAGGACTAGAGGGGAGGGATGAGCAGTTCTTC.

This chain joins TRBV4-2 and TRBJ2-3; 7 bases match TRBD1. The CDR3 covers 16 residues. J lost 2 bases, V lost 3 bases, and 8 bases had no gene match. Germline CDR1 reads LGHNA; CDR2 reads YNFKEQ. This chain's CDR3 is CASSHKQGSLTDTQYF. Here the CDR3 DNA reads TGTGCCAGCAGCCATAAACAGGGGTCCCTCACAGATACGCAGTATTTT.

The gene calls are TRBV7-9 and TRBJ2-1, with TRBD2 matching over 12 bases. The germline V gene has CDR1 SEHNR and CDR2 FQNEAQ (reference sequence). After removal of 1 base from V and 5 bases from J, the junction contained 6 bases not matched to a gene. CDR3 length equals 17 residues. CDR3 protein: CASSLGGLAGSNNEQFF. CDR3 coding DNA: TGTGCCAGCAGCTTAGGGGGACTAGCGGGTTCAAACAATGAGCAGTTCTTC.

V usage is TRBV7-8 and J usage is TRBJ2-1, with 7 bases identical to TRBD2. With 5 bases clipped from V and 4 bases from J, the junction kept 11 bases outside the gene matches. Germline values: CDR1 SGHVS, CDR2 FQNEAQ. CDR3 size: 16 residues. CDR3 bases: TGTGCCAGCAGCCACCGCCGGGACTACCTATACAATGAGCAGTTCTTC. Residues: CASSHRRDYLYNEQFF.

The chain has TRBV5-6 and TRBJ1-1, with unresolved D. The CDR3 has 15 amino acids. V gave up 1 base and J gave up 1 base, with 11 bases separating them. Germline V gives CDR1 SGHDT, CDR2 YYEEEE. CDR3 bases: TGTGCCAGCAGCTTGAGGCCAGCGTCGAACACTGAAGCTTTCTTT. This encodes CASSLRPASNTEAFF.

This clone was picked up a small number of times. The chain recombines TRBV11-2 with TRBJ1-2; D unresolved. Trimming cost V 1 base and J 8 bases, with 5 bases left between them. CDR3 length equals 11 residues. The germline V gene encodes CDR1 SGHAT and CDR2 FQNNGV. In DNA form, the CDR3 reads TGTGCCAGCAGCTTAGTATTAGGCTACACCTTC. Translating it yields CASSLVLGYTF.

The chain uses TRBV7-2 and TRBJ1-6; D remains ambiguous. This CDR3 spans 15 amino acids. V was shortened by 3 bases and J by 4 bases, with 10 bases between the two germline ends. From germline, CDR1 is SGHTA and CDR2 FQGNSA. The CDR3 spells CASSFETGYNSPLHF. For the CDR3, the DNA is TGTGCCAGCAGCTTTGAAACTGGTTATAATTCACCCCTCCACTTT.